These 8 T cell receptor beta chains originate from one sample sequenced in a study of metastatic and nonmetastatic thyroid tumors. Each patient went into thyroid surgery without having received any treatment. TCRdb re-processed the PCR reads through MiXCR. Of about 27,000 clones listed, approximately 17% are singletons. The sequenced sample consisted of blood. The receptor set was obtained from a male donor with papillary thyroid cancer or a benign thyroid nodule (not recorded which). Some clones in this sample may be carry-over from other donors' samples.

This chain links TRBV11-2 with TRBJ2-1, with 8 bases aligning to TRBD2. Germline V gives CDR1 SGHAT, CDR2 FQNNGV. With V trimmed by 0 bases and J by 8 bases, 9 bases remained unmatched. This CDR3 spans 16 amino acids. The CDR3 coding sequence is TGTGCCAGCAGCTTAGATCGGGAAGCGGGAGTGGATGAGCAGTTCTTC. Its translation is CASSLDREAGVDEQFF.

The rearrangement links TRBV18 to TRBJ2-3; TRBD2 might be the D (5 bases). Germline V gene data show CDR1 as KGHSH and CDR2 as LQKENI. Trimming shortened V by 4 bases and J by 7 bases, and 9 bases separated the two germline ends. This CDR3 comprises 12 residues. This CDR3 reads CASSQPGNTQYF. Written as DNA, the CDR3 is TGTGCCAGCTCACAACCCGGGAATACGCAGTATTTT. Full variable domain (remainder filled in from reference TRBV18 and TRBJ2-3): NAGVMQNPRHLVRRRGQEARLRCSPMKGHSHVYWYRQLPEEGLKFMVYLQKENIIDESGMPKERFSAEFPKEGPSILRIQQVVRGDSAAYFCASSQPGNTQYFGPGTRLTVL.

The table lists this clone with many counts. The genes are TRBV28 and TRBJ1-5; 9 bases are shared with TRBD1. CDR3 length: 15 residues. The germline V gene has CDR1 MDHEN and CDR2 SYDVKM. Unmatched junction bases numbered 2, after V lost 2 bases and J lost 3 bases. CDR3 nucleotides: TGTGCCAGCAGTTTAGGGGACAGGGACAATCAGCCCCAGCATTTT. This sequence encodes CASSLGDRDNQPQHF. The whole variable domain, filled in from reference TRBV28 and TRBJ1-5, reads DVKVTQSSRYLVKRTGEKVFLECVQDMDHENMFWYRQDPGLGLRLIYFSYDVKMKEKGDIPEGYSVSREKKERFSLILESASTNQTSMYLCASSLGDRDNQPQHFGDGTRLSIL.

On this clone: At one boundary the junction diverges from the germline segment, which might be a read error. The rearrangement links TRBV25-1 to TRBJ2-7; D unresolved. This CDR3 is 12 amino acids long. Germline V gene data show CDR1 as MGHDK and CDR2 as SYGVNS. The CDR3 here is CANSEPRYEQYF. In DNA, the CDR3 is TGTGCCAACAGTGAGCCTCGGTACGAGCAGTACTTC.

This clone was recorded at least ten times. This sequence joins TRBV5-8 and TRBJ2-5; D is perhaps TRBD1 (5 bases). The CDR3 runs 12 residues. With 3 bases removed from V and 3 bases from J, the gap between germline ends came to 6 bases. Per germline, CDR1 SGHTS and CDR2 YDEGEE. CDR3: CASSYRKETQYF. CDR3 bases: TGTGCCAGCAGCTACAGGAAAGAGACCCAGTACTTC.

This clone was counted only a few times. This chain links TRBV12-3 or TRBV12-4 with TRBJ2-1, with TRBD2 as a possible D gene (6 bases). Trimming took 6 bases from V and 3 from J, leaving 24 bases between them. The length of the CDR3 is 18 residues. CDR3 DNA sequence: TGTGCCAGCAGCTACCCGCTAGCGCGATGGAGTTTCTACAATGAGCAGTTCTTC. The encoded protein is CASSYPLARWSFYNEQFF.

The sample holds many counts of this clone. The chain recombines TRBV15 with TRBJ2-1; D is perhaps TRBD1 (6 bases). The CDR3 has 16 amino acids. The germline gives CDR1 LNHNV, CDR2 YYDKDF (reference sequence). V was clipped by 0 bases and J by 9 bases, with 18 bases between them. This CDR3 is CATSRDLGLRRGEQFF. The CDR3 DNA follows: TGTGCCACCAGCAGAGATCTCGGACTCCGCAGGGGTGAGCAGTTCTTC.

This clone was recorded many times. This chain uses TRBV4-1 with TRBJ1-6; D is undetermined. The CDR3 extends over 17 amino acids. Germline values: CDR1 MGHRA, CDR2 YSYEKL. V lost 4 bases, J lost 7 bases, and 20 bases lay in between. CDR3 in amino acids: CASSRLGVVLSNSPLHF. The CDR3 coding sequence is TGCGCCAGCAGCCGCCTCGGCGTGGTCCTGTCCAATTCACCCCTCCACTTT.